Presented here are 22 T cell receptor beta chains from one specimen sequenced in a study of memory CD4+ T cells and cytomegalovirus serostatus. Using immunoSEQ multiplex PCR, the repertoire was profiled, and TCRdb retains in-frame clones only, with some absent. Seen here are around 50,000 clones, around 70% observed once, and the top ten hold roughly 1.2%. The sort gate was single viable CD3+CD4+CD8-CD45RO+ cells for memory CD4+ T cells. The sequenced sample was memory CD4+ T cells from blood. Receptors originate from an adult in good health and CMV-seropositive.

The chain recombines TRBV4-2 with TRBJ1-6; 9 bases align to TRBD1. The trim removed 1 base at V and 9 bases at J, leaving 4 bases unmatched. The CDR3 totals 15 residues. CDR1 and CDR2 from the germline V gene are LGHNA and YNFKEQ. The CDR3 reads CASSQVTGGSSPLHF. CDR3 sequence (DNA): TGTGCCAGCAGCCAAGTCACAGGGGGCAGTTCACCCCTCCACTTT.

The chain couples TRBV7-8 to TRBJ2-5; 7 nucleotides match TRBD1. V gave up 10 bases and J gave up 4 bases; unmatched junction bases: 12. The germline V gene has CDR1 SGHVS and CDR2 FQNEAQ. CDR3 size: 14 residues. The CDR3: CATTSTGAGETQYF. The CDR3 DNA reads as TGTGCCACAACCAGTACAGGGGCTGGAGAGACCCAGTACTTC.

The rearrangement joins TRBV9 to TRBJ2-2; D unclear. Looked up from germline, CDR1 is SGDLS and CDR2 is YYNGEE. The CDR3 has 12 amino acids. V was cut by 0 bases and J by 6 bases, with 3 bases left in between. The CDR3 sequence: CASSVGPGELFF. CDR3 bases: TGTGCCAGCAGCGTAGGTCCCGGGGAGCTGTTTTTT.

In DNA form, the CDR3 reads TGTGCCAGCAGTTACGGGACAGACGTTGGAGAGACCCAGTACTTC. Translating gives CASSYGTDVGETQYF. This chain connects TRBV6-6 to TRBJ2-5; 7 nucleotides match TRBD1. The CDR3 is made up of 15 amino acids. Per germline, CDR1 MNHNY and CDR2 SVGAGI (reference sequence). V shed 2 bases and J 4 bases; nucleotides not matched to a gene: 7.

This chain uses TRBV11-2 with TRBJ2-2; D unresolved. The CDR3 is made up of 12 amino acids. Germline V CDR1 and CDR2: SGHAT, FQNNGV. V lost 2 bases to trimming and J lost 7 bases, with 5 bases between them. The CDR3 DNA is TGTGCCAGCAGCTTAACGGGCGGGGAGCTGTTTTTT. It encodes CASSLTGGELFF.

The J gene is TRBJ2-2, the V gene TRBV13; 8 nucleotides agree with TRBD2. The CDR3 has 16 residues. V lost 8 bases, J lost 3 bases, and 11 bases stayed unmatched. Germline CDR1 reads PRHDT; CDR2 reads FYEKMQ (reference sequence). The CDR3 coding sequence is TGTGCCAGCCAAACCAACGGGGGGGTTGACACCGGGGAGCTGTTTTTT. Translation gives CASQTNGGVDTGELFF.

The gene calls are TRBV7-6 and TRBJ2-5; D gene ambiguous. V shed 0 bases and J shed 4 bases, with 9 bases lying between them. The CDR3 covers 14 residues. The V gene's germline CDR1 is SGHVS and CDR2 FNYEAQ. The CDR3 DNA reads TGTGCCAGCAGCTTAGCTTACGGCGTAGAGACCCAGTACTTC. Encoded protein: CASSLAYGVETQYF.

To note about this clone: Within the sample, other DNA sequences also encode this same CDR3. The V gene is TRBV11-3, the J gene TRBJ2-3; 9 nucleotides align to TRBD2. The trim removed 1 base at V and 1 base at J, leaving 3 bases unmatched. This CDR3 has 16 residues. Looked up from germline, CDR1 is SGHNT and CDR2 is YENEEA. CDR3 nucleotide sequence: TGTGCCAGCAGCTTAGGAACTAGCGGGCGCACAGATACGCAGTATTTT. It yields the protein CASSLGTSGRTDTQYF.

The rearrangement uses TRBV6-1 and TRBJ1-5, with D unclear. The CDR3 has 13 amino acids. Germline CDR1 is MNHNS and CDR2 is SASEGT. Between the trimmed V and J ends, which lost 4 bases and 6 bases, there was a span of 10 bases. The CDR3: CASSVFNTQPQHF. CDR3 DNA sequence: TGTGCCAGCAGTGTCTTTAACACTCAGCCCCAGCATTTT.

The chain joins TRBV10-3 to TRBJ2-5; D is unresolved. CDR3 length: 12 amino acids. CDR1 and CDR2 from the germline V gene are ENHRY and SYGVKD. The V and J ends lost 4 bases and 2 bases respectively, with 5 bases between them. The CDR3 DNA reads as TGTGCCATCAGTGGGCAACAAGAGACCCAGTACTTC. Amino acid sequence: CAISGQQETQYF.

The chain uses TRBV5-1 and TRBJ1-2, with D possibly matching TRBD1 (6 bases). The V and J ends lost 4 bases and 4 bases respectively, with 17 bases between them. The CDR3 spans 15 residues. CDR1 SGHRS and CDR2 YFSETQ come from the germline V gene. CDR3 bases: TGCGCCAGCAGCCCCCTCGAGGGGGGCTCCTATGGCTACACCTTC. This encodes CASSPLEGGSYGYTF.

In its sample, this clone was seen once. CDR3 residues: CASSESGGNNEQFF. CDR3 sequence (DNA): TGTGCCAGCAGTGAAAGTGGGGGGAACAATGAGCAGTTCTTC. J is TRBJ2-1 and V is TRBV2, with D possibly TRBD2 on 6 matching bases. This CDR3 has 14 residues. Trimming shortened V by 2 bases and J by 5 bases, and 10 bases separated the two germline ends. Looked up from germline, CDR1 is SNHLY and CDR2 is FYNNEI.

There are a few counts of this clone. This chain uses TRBV7-6 with TRBJ1-6; TRBD1 matches 8 bases. J lost 10 bases, V lost 5 bases, and 7 bases had no gene match. CDR3 length equals 14 residues. Germline CDR1 and CDR2: SGHVS and FNYEAQ. This CDR3 reads CASSRQGPRSPLHF. CDR3 DNA sequence: TGTGCCAGCAGCCGACAGGGGCCCAGATCACCCCTCCACTTT.

This clone is a singleton in its sample. The chain is built from TRBV19 and TRBJ1-5, with D uncertain. Germline CDR1 and CDR2: LNHDA and SQIVND (reference sequence). The CDR3 contains 14 residues. Deletions cut 7 bases from V and 4 bases from J, with 14 bases between. As DNA, the CDR3 is TGTGCCAGTACATCCCGGCAGCCAAATCAGCCCCAGCATTTT. This encodes CASTSRQPNQPQHF.

This clone was counted once. The chain carries TRBV10-1 and TRBJ1-1; 10 positions agree with TRBD1. This CDR3 comprises 15 residues. The trim removed 8 bases at V and 4 bases at J, leaving 10 bases unmatched. Per germline, CDR1 WNHNN and CDR2 SYGVQD (reference sequence). As DNA, the CDR3 is TGCGCCAGCTGGAGACAGGGGGCGATGGGCACTGAAGCTTTCTTT. Translation gives CASWRQGAMGTEAFF.

This clone occurred a few times. The V call is TRBV19, the J call TRBJ1-2, with TRBD1 matching 10 bases. The junction had 6 bases not matched to a gene; V was cut back by 7 bases and J by 7 bases. The V gene's germline CDR1 is LNHDA and CDR2 SQIVND (reference sequence). This CDR3 region has 13 residues. The CDR3 coding sequence is TGTGCCAGTAATCCGACAGGGGGCAGTGGCTACACCTTC. It is translated as CASNPTGGSGYTF.

The rearrangement joins TRBV5-6 to TRBJ2-5; D unclear. The germline V gene encodes CDR1 SGHDT and CDR2 YYEEEE. Trimming took off 2 bases at V and 4 bases at J, with 12 bases between the two ends. There are 14 residues in the CDR3. CDR3 sequence reads: CASSFGASGETQYF. Written as DNA, the CDR3 is TGTGCCAGCAGCTTCGGCGCTAGTGGAGAGACCCAGTACTTC.

V and J are TRBV6-6 and TRBJ1-2; D might be TRBD1 (6 bases). Germline CDR1 reads MNHNY; CDR2 reads SVGAGI (reference sequence). This CDR3 region has 16 residues. Trimming took 6 bases from V and 5 from J, leaving 22 bases between them. The CDR3: CASRYQGTLRGYGYTF. The CDR3, as DNA: TGTGCCAGCAGATACCAGGGGACCCTGAGGGGATATGGCTACACCTTC.

This clone was recorded a few times. V is TRBV9 and J is TRBJ1-6, with D perhaps TRBD1 (6 bases). The germline gives CDR1 SGDLS, CDR2 YYNGEE. This CDR3 has 14 residues. With 0 bases removed from V and 15 bases from J, the gap between germline ends came to 16 bases. The CDR3: CASSVERDTLLLHF. The CDR3 DNA reads TGTGCCAGCAGCGTAGAGAGGGACACTTTGCTCCTCCACTTT.

This clone occurred a few times. This rearrangement joins TRBV7-8 to TRBJ1-5; D unclear. The ends were cut back, 3 bases at V and 0 bases at J, with 12 bases in the middle. Germline-derived CDR1 and CDR2 are SGHVS and FQNEAQ. The CDR3 is made up of 16 amino acids. The CDR3 spells CASSLGRAGSNQPQHF. The CDR3 nucleotides are TGTGCCAGCAGCTTGGGTCGGGCAGGTAGCAATCAGCCCCAGCATTTT.

In its sample, this clone is medium-sized. The chain has TRBV7-6 and TRBJ1-3; 7 bases are shared with TRBD1. Germline CDR1 reads SGHVS; CDR2 reads FNYEAQ. The CDR3 has 17 amino acids. With 3 bases clipped from V and 3 bases from J, the junction kept 11 bases outside the gene matches. The DNA of the CDR3 is TGTGCCAGCAGCTTGGGGCCCGGGACAGCCGATGGAAACACCATATATTTT. It yields the protein CASSLGPGTADGNTIYF.

This chain uses TRBV6-4 with TRBJ2-1, with D maybe TRBD2 (6 bases). The CDR3 contains 14 residues. Looked up from germline, CDR1 is MRHNA and CDR2 is SNTAGT. V was cut by 5 bases and J by 8 bases, with 16 bases left in between. CDR3 coding DNA: TGTGCCAGCAGTTCGCGGGGTCCCGCCGATGAGCAGTTCTTC. Residues: CASSSRGPADEQFF.